This entry lists 16 T cell receptor beta chains sequenced from one sample in a study of cytomegalovirus exposure and HLA in healthy donors. Researchers ran the PCR with 60 Vbeta and 13 Jbeta primers. The data were produced by immunoSEQ multiplex PCR, yet TCRdb's version contains in-frame clones alone and is incomplete. The sample gives some 30,000 clones, 85% to 90% of which show up once; under 3% is in the top ten. The material sequenced was PBMCs. The receptors were gathered from a boy between 10 and 17 years old in good health and CMV-seronegative.

The genes are TRBV7-2 and TRBJ2-7; 7 nucleotides line up with TRBD1. Losses at the gene ends were 3 bases for V and 3 bases for J; bases not matched to a gene: 8. The length of the CDR3 is 15 residues. Germline assignment: CDR1 SGHTA and CDR2 FQGNSA. As DNA, the CDR3 is TGTGCCAGCAGCTTTCAAGGGGCAGGGGGCTACGAGCAGTACTTC. Translation: CASSFQGAGGYEQYF.

CDR3 coding DNA: TGCGCCAGCAAGGGACAGGGCGACCCCTACGAGCAGTACTTC. As protein: CASKGQGDPYEQYF. This sequence joins TRBV10-2 and TRBJ2-7; 9 bases are shared with TRBD1. There are 14 residues in the CDR3. After removal of 7 bases from V and 2 bases from J, the junction contained 6 bases not matched to a gene. Germline V gene data show CDR1 as WSHSY and CDR2 as SAAADI.

The CDR3 region is CASSQWTGNYEQYF. The CDR3 DNA follows: TGTGCCAGCAGCCAATGGACAGGAAACTACGAGCAGTACTTC. V is TRBV14 and J is TRBJ2-7; 7 bases align to TRBD1. CDR3 size: 14 residues. J gave up 3 bases and V 2 bases, and 4 bases lay outside the gene matches. Germline loops: CDR1 SGHDN, CDR2 FVKESK. The variable domain in full, with the rest retrieved from reference TRBV14 and TRBJ2-7, is EAGVTQFPSHSVIEKGQTVTLRCDPISGHDNLYWYRRVMGKEIKFLLHFVKESKQDESGMPNNRFLAERTGGTYSTLKVQPAELEDSGVYFCASSQWTGNYEQYFGPGTRLTVT.

The J gene is TRBJ2-5, the V gene TRBV4-3; D is ambiguous. CDR3 size: 15 residues. Trimming stripped 0 bases from V and 3 bases from J, with 11 bases between. The germline V gene encodes CDR1 LGHNA and CDR2 YSLEER. The CDR3 protein is CASSQDLARKETQYF. The CDR3 DNA reads TGCGCCAGCAGCCAAGATTTAGCAAGAAAAGAGACCCAGTACTTC.

This clone occurred a few times. V is TRBV25-1 and J is TRBJ2-7; 7 bases align to TRBD1. CDR3 length equals 14 residues. CDR1 is MGHDK, CDR2 SYGVNS, per germline. After removal of 2 bases from V and 3 bases from J, the junction contained 4 bases not matched to a gene. In DNA form, the CDR3 reads TGTGCCAGCAGTGAACCGGACAGGCACTACGAGCAGTACTTC. It codes for CASSEPDRHYEQYF.

The V gene is TRBV4-2, the J gene TRBJ2-1; D is uncertain. This CDR3 has 14 residues. Germline CDR1 LGHNA, CDR2 YNFKEQ. Trimming shortened V by 0 bases and J by 4 bases, and 7 bases separated the two germline ends. CDR3 bases: TGTGCCAGCAGCCAAGATCCCCAGTACAATGAGCAGTTCTTC. Protein sequence: CASSQDPQYNEQFF.

In its sample, this clone was seen once. The chain joins TRBV15 to TRBJ1-2, with no clear D. The CDR3 covers 16 residues. Germline lookup yields CDR1 LNHNV and CDR2 YYDKDF (reference sequence). Trimming took off 0 bases at V and 4 bases at J, with 15 bases between the two ends. The CDR3 nucleotides are TGTGCCACCAGCAGAGATTTAACTAGAGCAATCTATGGCTACACCTTC. Its translation: CATSRDLTRAIYGYTF.

The V call is TRBV7-9, the J call TRBJ1-1; D uncertain. Per the germline V gene, CDR1 is SEHNR and CDR2 is FQNEAQ (reference sequence). Trimming cost V 7 bases and J 2 bases, with 8 bases left between them. The CDR3 sequence is 12 residues long. The CDR3: CASTYINTEAFF. For the CDR3, the DNA is TGTGCCAGCACCTATATTAACACTGAAGCTTTCTTT.

The chain couples TRBV6-1 to TRBJ2-5; the match to TRBD1 covers 9 bases. With 6 bases clipped from V and 2 bases from J, the junction kept 4 bases outside the gene matches. CDR1 is MNHNS, CDR2 SASEGT, per germline. CDR3 length: 14 residues. CDR3 amino acids: CASRGQGLQETQYF. DNA for the CDR3: TGTGCCAGCAGGGGACAGGGACTACAAGAGACCCAGTACTTC.

CDR3 region: CASSSGVAGTTNTGELFF. DNA for the CDR3: TGCGCCAGCAGCTCGGGGGTAGCGGGGACCACGAACACCGGGGAGCTGTTTTTT. The chain is built from TRBV5-1 and TRBJ2-2, with TRBD2 identical over 8 bases. Per the germline V gene, CDR1 is SGHRS and CDR2 is YFSETQ. Unmatched junction bases numbered 10, after V lost 3 bases and J lost 0 bases. The CDR3 length is 18 residues.

The chain couples TRBV5-1 to TRBJ2-1; 7 bases are a match to TRBD2. CDR3 size: 16 residues. The germline V gene has CDR1 SGHRS and CDR2 YFSETQ. J gave up 8 bases and V 0 bases, and 11 bases lay outside the gene matches. Here the CDR3 reads CASSLAARGVGHEQFF. The CDR3 region has the DNA TGCGCCAGCAGCTTGGCCGCCCGGGGGGTTGGCCATGAGCAGTTCTTC.

J is TRBJ2-7 and V is TRBV18; 10 bases map to TRBD1. The CDR3 consists of 16 residues. V was pared by 0 bases and J by 3 bases, with 5 bases of the junction left unmatched. CDR1 and CDR2 from the germline V gene are KGHSH and LQKENI. In DNA, the CDR3 is TGTGCCAGCTCACCACCGCTAGGGACAGGGGTCTACGAGCAGTACTTC. As protein: CASSPPLGTGVYEQYF.

This chain links TRBV19 with TRBJ2-1, with 9 bases identical to TRBD2. Per germline, CDR1 LNHDA and CDR2 SQIVND (reference sequence). V dropped 10 bases and J dropped 7; count of bases not matched to a gene: 11. This CDR3 is 14 amino acids long. The CDR3 region is CATGGLASGNEQFF. The CDR3 DNA reads as TGTGCCACTGGTGGACTAGCGAGTGGTAATGAGCAGTTCTTC.

The rearrangement uses TRBV30 and TRBJ1-2; perhaps TRBD1 as D (5 bases). V was cut by 1 base and J by 4 bases, with 13 bases left in between. The CDR3 loop spans 14 amino acids. Germline lookup yields CDR1 GTSNPN and CDR2 SVGIG (reference sequence). The CDR3 spells CAWSGLGEGYGYTF. The CDR3 DNA is TGTGCCTGGAGTGGTTTAGGGGAGGGCTATGGCTACACCTTC.

The chain employs TRBV10-3 and TRBJ2-5; possible D gene TRBD2, 6 bases. The CDR3 totals 14 residues. V lost 0 bases to trimming and J lost 5 bases, with 10 bases between them. CDR1 and CDR2 (germline): ENHRY, SYGVKD. CDR3 sequence: CAISESVGGETQYF. CDR3 DNA: TGTGCCATCAGTGAGTCTGTAGGAGGGGAGACCCAGTACTTC.

This clone was seen a handful of times. Other DNA variants within this sample encode the same CDR3. The chain couples TRBV4-2 to TRBJ1-3, with 7 positions matching TRBD1. Germline trimming cut 1 base from V and 8 bases from J; bases unmatched to any gene: 8. This CDR3 is 15 amino acids long. Germline values: CDR1 LGHNA, CDR2 YNFKEQ. CDR3 region: CASSQASTGFDTIYF. Here the CDR3 DNA reads TGTGCCAGCAGCCAAGCCTCGACAGGGTTCGACACCATATATTTT.